This T cell receptor (beta chain) was retrieved from a study of OX40 agonist ivuxolimab in advanced cancers. Background on the study: Allowance was made for prior anti-PD-1, anti-PD-L1 or anti-CTLA-4 therapy, and about 37% had some.

Sequencing used immunoSEQ multiplex PCR; TCRdb keeps in-frame clones, though not all of them. The profile shows about 80,000 clones, around 86% of them singletons. Germline-derived CDR1 and CDR2 are SGHAT and FQNNGV. This CDR3 has 17 residues. Trimming stripped 3 bases from V and 1 base from J, with 19 bases between. This specimen was CD4+ or CD8+ T cells sorted from blood, taken in a trial of the OX40 agonist ivuxolimab. The chain carries TRBV11-2 and TRBJ2-7; D might be TRBD1 (6 bases). This TCR derives from an adult with an advanced solid tumor such as melanoma, head and neck, liver or kidney cancer. The CDR3 loop is CASSLELQGWLSYEQYV. In DNA form, the CDR3 reads TGTGCCAGCAGCTTGGAGTTACAGGGTTGGCTATCCTACGAGCAGTACGTC.